This entry describes one T cell receptor beta chain. These data originate in a study of blood T cell repertoires in COVID-19. In the study overall: Samples came from the United States, Italy and Spain, spanning acute and convalescent COVID-19. The cDNA or gDNA used as material had been derived from T cells, B-cell-depleted T cells, or PBMCs.

The CDR3 runs 17 residues. CDR1 is SNHLY and CDR2 is FYNNEI in the germline V gene. V lost 1 base to trimming and J lost 9 bases, with 22 bases between them. Original data processing: Reference gene primer amplification in the assay estimated nucleated cell counts. The assay was immunoSEQ multiplex PCR, and TCRdb's table has in-frame clones only and misses some. V, J and clone size are those of that table, while D and trimming were read from the DNA. The sample has 190,000 or so clones; 80% to 90% are singletons. The chain combines TRBV2 with TRBJ2-1; D perhaps matches TRBD2 (5 bases). The sample comprised peripheral blood. The sequence was collected from a man aged 60 to 75 who had recovered from COVID-19. As DNA, the CDR3 is TGTGCCAGCAGTGAAGTGGCAGTAGGACTGTTGATGGGTGAGCAGTTCTTC. Translated: CASSEVAVGLLMGEQFF.